A single sample gave rise to the 13 T cell receptor beta chains below, sequenced in a study of blood T cells in healthy people across ages. It was with a sample-barcoded 5' primer and a J-beta primer mix that a second PCR of about 6 to 11 cycles was run. TCRdb reprocessed the 5' RACE reads with MiXCR, giving one entry per CDR3 protein. Here the sample spans hundreds of thousands of distinct CDR3 sequences, about 42% being singletons. The sequencing input was blood. The receptors come from a woman aged 60-75 years in good health.

The chain is built from TRBV2 and TRBJ2-7, with 7 bases matching TRBD2. The germline V gene encodes CDR1 SNHLY and CDR2 FYNNEI. Trimming cost V 4 bases and J 7 bases; bases outside gene matches: 13. This CDR3 has 15 residues. This chain's CDR3 is CASSGWRAGIGEQYF. The CDR3 DNA reads as TGTGCCAGCAGTGGGTGGCGAGCGGGAATCGGGGAGCAGTACTTC. Full variable domain (missing parts from reference TRBV2 and TRBJ2-7): EPEVTQTPSHQVTQMGQEVILRCVPISNHLYFYWYRQILGQKVEFLVSFYNNEISEKSEIFDDQFSVERPDGSNFTLKIRSTKLEDSAMYFCASSGWRAGIGEQYFGPGTRLTVT.

This clonotype turned up a few times. The chain employs TRBV4-2 and TRBJ2-2; D unresolved. Trimming left V 5 bases short and J 1 base short, with 14 bases between. Germline V CDR1 and CDR2: LGHNA, YNFKEQ. CDR3 length: 16 amino acids. The CDR3 region is CASSTRVQENTGELFF. For the CDR3, the DNA is TGTGCCAGCAGCACCCGGGTCCAGGAGAACACCGGGGAGCTGTTTTTT.

This clonotype showed up just a few times. The CDR3 region is CATSSGSTNTGELFF. CDR3 DNA sequence: TGTGCCACCAGCAGCGGGAGTACGAACACCGGGGAGCTGTTTTTT. This chain joins TRBV15 and TRBJ2-2, with D perhaps matching TRBD2 (6 bases). This CDR3 region has 15 residues. The V gene's germline CDR1 is LNHNV and CDR2 YYDKDF (reference sequence). V lost 3 bases and J lost 0, with 8 bases in between.

This clonotype turned up a few times. The chain's CDR3 is CASSPALNEQYF. CDR3 bases: TGTGCCAGCTCACCTGCCCTGAACGAGCAGTACTTC. V usage is TRBV18 and J usage is TRBJ2-7; D is undetermined. The germline V and J ends were trimmed by 3 bases and 5 bases, with 8 bases remaining between them. CDR3 length: 12 amino acids. Germline V gene sequence: CDR1 KGHSH, CDR2 LQKENI.

Details on this clonotype: A read error may explain this, as a much larger clone is one base away. This chain connects TRBV2 to TRBJ2-1; TRBD2 matches at 13 bases. Unmatched junction bases numbered 9, after V lost 6 bases and J lost 10 bases. CDR1 SNHLY and CDR2 FYNNEI come from the germline V gene. The CDR3 sequence is 15 residues long. The CDR3 coding sequence is TGTGCCAGCAGACTAGCGGGAGGGCCGGAAAAGGAGCAGTTCTTC. Encoded protein: CASRLAGGPEKEQFF.

The V gene is TRBV20-1, the J gene TRBJ2-1; TRBD2 is a possible D gene (6 bases). CDR3 length equals 12 residues. From germline, CDR1 is DFQATT and CDR2 SNEGSKA (reference sequence). Trimming shortened V by 2 bases and J by 9 bases, and 11 bases separated the two germline ends. The CDR3 sequence: CSARIGGVEQFF. Here the CDR3 DNA reads TGCAGTGCTAGAATAGGAGGGGTTGAGCAGTTCTTC.

J is TRBJ2-7 and V is TRBV5-1, with 8 bases lining up with TRBD1. J lost 3 bases, V lost 6 bases, and 11 bases had no gene match. This CDR3 is built from 15 residues. Looked up from germline, CDR1 is SGHRS and CDR2 is YFSETQ. DNA for the CDR3: TGCGCCAGCACCCCGACAGGGGCTTCAAGCTACGAGCAGTACTTC. It is translated as CASTPTGASSYEQYF.

The chain couples TRBV12-3 or TRBV12-4 to TRBJ2-5; 7 nucleotides match TRBD1. This CDR3 comprises 16 residues. With 5 bases clipped from V and 0 bases from J, the junction kept 9 bases outside the gene matches. The CDR3 sequence: CASSPRQGWDQETQYF. CDR3 coding DNA: TGTGCCAGCAGTCCTCGACAGGGATGGGACCAAGAGACCCAGTACTTC.

In regard to this clonotype: A much bigger clone sits one base away, suggesting this may be a read error. This chain connects TRBV15 to TRBJ2-7; maybe TRBD1 (6 bases). The CDR3 totals 16 residues. Germline-derived CDR1 and CDR2 are LNHNV and YYDKDF (reference sequence). For the CDR3, the DNA is TGTGCCGCCAGCGGAACCCTAGCCGGGACAACCTACGAGCAGTACTTC. This codes for CAASGTLAGTTYEQYF. Using reference TRBV15 and TRBJ2-7 for the parts outside the CDR3, the full variable domain is DAMVIQNPRYQVTQFGKPVTLSCSQTLNHNVMYWYQQKSSQAPKLLFHYYDKDFNNEADTPDNFQSRRPNTSFCFLDIRSPGLGDTAMYLCAASGTLAGTTYEQYFGPGTRLTVT.

The V and J genes are TRBV28 and TRBJ1-2; a weak D match, TRBD1 (6 bases). The CDR3 loop spans 13 amino acids. V was clipped by 2 bases and J by 8 bases, with 12 bases between them. Germline-derived CDR1 and CDR2 are MDHEN and SYDVKM. The CDR3 here is CASSLGGQGGYTF. DNA for the CDR3: TGTGCCAGCAGTTTAGGAGGGCAGGGGGGCTACACCTTC.

This clonotype was recorded many times. The chain joins TRBV9 to TRBJ1-2; tentative D call: TRBD1 (6 bases). Trimming pared 4 bases from V and 7 bases from J, leaving 14 bases between. Germline CDR1 reads SGDLS; CDR2 reads YYNGEE. The CDR3 runs 13 residues. The CDR3 region is CASSKTGQGGYTF. The CDR3 region has the DNA TGTGCCAGCAGCAAGACAGGACAAGGTGGCTACACCTTC.

Turning to this clonotype: A much larger clone differs from this one at a single base, so this may be a read error. V is TRBV10-3 and J is TRBJ2-7, with 7 positions matching TRBD2. With V trimmed by 11 bases and J by 2 bases, 9 bases remained unmatched. Germline V gene sequence: CDR1 ENHRY, CDR2 SYGVKD. The CDR3 consists of 13 residues. This CDR3 is CAARGGETYEQYF. CDR3 nucleotides: TGTGCCGCTCGCGGGGGAGAAACCTACGAGCAGTACTTC.

The chain joins TRBV7-2 to TRBJ2-5, with 11 bases identical to TRBD2. V was clipped by 5 bases and J by 5 bases; unmatched bases: 10. The CDR3 is 16 residues long. In germline, CDR1 is SGHTA, CDR2 FQGNSA. CDR3 loop: CASSNLLAGVDETQYF. In nucleotides, the CDR3 is TGTGCCAGCAGCAACTTACTAGCGGGAGTTGATGAGACCCAGTACTTC.